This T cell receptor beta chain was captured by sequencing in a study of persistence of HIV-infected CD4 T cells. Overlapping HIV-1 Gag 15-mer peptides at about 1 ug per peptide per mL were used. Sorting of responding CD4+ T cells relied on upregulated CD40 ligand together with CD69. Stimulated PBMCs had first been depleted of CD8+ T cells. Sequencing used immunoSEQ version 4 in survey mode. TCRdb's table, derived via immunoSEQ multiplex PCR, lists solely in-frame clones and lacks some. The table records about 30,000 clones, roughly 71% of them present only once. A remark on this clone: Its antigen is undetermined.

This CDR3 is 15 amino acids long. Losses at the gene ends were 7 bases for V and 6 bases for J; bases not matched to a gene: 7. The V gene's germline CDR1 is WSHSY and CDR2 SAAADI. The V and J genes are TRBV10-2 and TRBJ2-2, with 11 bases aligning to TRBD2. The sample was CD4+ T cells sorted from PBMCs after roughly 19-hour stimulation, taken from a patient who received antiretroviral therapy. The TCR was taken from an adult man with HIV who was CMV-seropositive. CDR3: CASTGTSGGAGELFF. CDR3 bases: TGCGCCAGCACCGGGACTAGCGGTGGGGCCGGGGAGCTGTTTTTT.